Following are 13 T cell receptor beta chains from one sample sequenced in a study of spatial heterogeneity in lung cancer (dated by TCRdb to between 2018 and 2021). Library creation used 5' RACE. Sequencing was performed on a NextSeq 500. Clones were called with MiXCR by TCRdb after fastp trimmed the public reads at Q25, and only in-frame beta chains were retained. Every distinct CDR3 protein forms one entry, paired with its most common genes and DNA. The sample table contains about 10,000 distinct CDR3 sequences; only one count was recorded for 8% of them. Together, the top ten hold 19% of the sample. The time point label corresponds to: sample taken at primary tumor resection. What the authors observed across the whole study: The number of expanded intratumoral alpha and beta TCRs correlated with the tumor nonsynonymous mutation count.

No antigens are known for them. The sample was lung tumor tissue, taken at surgery. These receptors were obtained from a male donor with early-stage non-small cell lung cancer.

This clonotype appeared many times. J is TRBJ1-2 and V is TRBV4-2; TRBD1 matches 7 bases. Germline V CDR1 and CDR2: LGHNA, YNFKEQ. Unmatched junction bases numbered 10, after V lost 0 bases and J lost 6 bases. The CDR3 consists of 16 residues. CDR3 residues: CASSQDWDSPAHGYTF. The CDR3 DNA is TGTGCCAGCAGCCAAGATTGGGACAGCCCCGCTCATGGCTACACCTTC.

V is TRBV7-2 and J is TRBJ1-5; tentatively, D is TRBD1 (6 bases). The germline gives CDR1 SGHTA, CDR2 FQGNSA. The V end lost 7 bases, the J end lost 4 bases, and 8 bases lay between the germline ends. The CDR3 consists of 12 residues. The CDR3 spells CASTQGNQPQHF. The DNA of the CDR3 is TGTGCCAGCACCCAGGGGAATCAGCCCCAGCATTTT.

In this sample, this clonotype turned up many times. The J gene is TRBJ2-3, the V gene TRBV28; D is unclear. The CDR3 is 14 amino acids. Trimming pared 4 bases from V and 9 bases from J, leaving 17 bases between. The germline gives CDR1 MDHEN, CDR2 SYDVKM. CDR3 residues: CASSSTNIGVTQYF. CDR3 DNA: TGTGCCAGCAGTTCCACGAACATTGGGGTGACGCAGTATTTT.

This clonotype was observed a handful of times. The chain employs TRBV10-3 and TRBJ2-5; 9 bases fit TRBD1. CDR1 and CDR2 from the germline V gene are ENHRY and SYGVKD. The length of the CDR3 is 15 residues. J gave up 5 bases and V 10 bases, and 14 bases lay outside the gene matches. CDR3 coding DNA: TGTGCCACCCTAAACCGGGACAGGGCTGCGGAGACCCAGTACTTC. Residues: CATLNRDRAAETQYF.

There are many counts of this clonotype. The chain carries TRBV7-2 and TRBJ1-2; D possibly corresponds to TRBD1 (5 bases). Looked up from germline, CDR1 is SGHTA and CDR2 is FQGNSA. V lost 3 bases and J 2 bases, leaving 13 bases between the germline ends. The CDR3 length is 15 residues. CDR3 in DNA: TGTGCCAGCAGCTTTCAGAGCACAGGAAACTATGGCTACACCTTC. Its protein is CASSFQSTGNYGYTF.

This clonotype was seen a handful of times. V is TRBV3-1 and J is TRBJ2-5; 8 bases fit TRBD1. Germline assignment: CDR1 LGHDT and CDR2 YNNKEL (reference sequence). J lost 4 bases, V lost 5 bases, and 3 bases had no gene match. The CDR3 extends over 13 amino acids. In DNA, the CDR3 is TGTGCCAGCAGCAGGGGGACAGGAGAGACCCAGTACTTC. Protein sequence: CASSRGTGETQYF.

This clonotype was picked up a small number of times. The chain carries TRBV4-2 and TRBJ2-1; D gene unclear. The CDR3 spans 16 residues. Germline assignment: CDR1 LGHNA and CDR2 YNFKEQ. V was cut by 0 bases and J by 7 bases, with 16 bases left in between. CDR3 loop: CASSQDPLDPRNEQFF. For the CDR3, the DNA is TGTGCCAGCAGCCAAGATCCACTTGACCCGAGGAATGAGCAGTTCTTC.

The sample holds a few counts of this clonotype. The chain joins TRBV4-1 to TRBJ1-2; D uncertain. With 1 base removed from V and 8 bases from J, the gap between germline ends came to 14 bases. Germline loops: CDR1 MGHRA, CDR2 YSYEKL. The CDR3 totals 14 residues. CDR3 nucleotide sequence: TGCGCCAGCAGCCAAGCAAAAGATAATTGGGGCTACACCTTC. Its translation is CASSQAKDNWGYTF.

The table lists this clonotype with many counts. The V call is TRBV28, the J call TRBJ1-4; weak D call: TRBD1 (5 bases). The V end lost 10 bases, the J end lost 1 base, and 13 bases lay between the germline ends. CDR3 length equals 14 residues. Germline loops: CDR1 MDHEN, CDR2 SYDVKM. The CDR3 DNA is TGTGCCACCCGGGGACGTCAAACTAATGAAAAACTGTTTTTT. Translating it yields CATRGRQTNEKLFF.

The chain combines TRBV20-1 with TRBJ1-3; D remains ambiguous. V was cut by 6 bases and J by 7 bases, with 10 bases left in between. Germline-derived CDR1 and CDR2 are DFQATT and SNEGSKA (reference sequence). The CDR3 is 11 residues long. In DNA form, the CDR3 reads TGCAGTGCCTCCCAGGCGAACACCATATATTTT. It codes for CSASQANTIYF.

In this sample, this clonotype is medium-sized. This sequence joins TRBV18 and TRBJ1-1; D is ambiguous. Trimming took 1 base from V and 1 from J, leaving 7 bases between them. CDR1 is KGHSH, CDR2 LQKENI, per germline. The CDR3 length is 14 residues. The CDR3 here is CASSPRAGNTEAFF. For the CDR3, the DNA is TGTGCCAGCTCACCACGTGCCGGGAACACTGAAGCTTTCTTT.

As for this clonotype: A much larger clone lies one base from this, so it may be a read error. The CDR3 coding sequence is TGTGACAGCAGCTTTTCGTCGAGGGGAGAGCAGCCCCAGCATTTT. This sequence encodes CDSSFSSRGEQPQHF. The chain employs TRBV7-9 and TRBJ1-5, with D possibly matching TRBD1 (5 bases). The germline gives CDR1 SEHNR, CDR2 FQNEAQ (reference sequence). The CDR3 loop spans 15 amino acids. The entire variable domain, with the rest obtained from reference TRBV7-9 and TRBJ1-5, is as follows: DTGVSQNPRHKITKRGQNVTFRCDPISEHNRLYWYRQTLGQGPEFLTYFQNEAQLEKSRLLSDRFSAERPKGSFSTLEIQRTEQGDSAMYLCDSSFSSRGEQPQHFGDGTRLSIL.

This clonotype has just a few counts. This chain joins TRBV10-3 and TRBJ2-7, with D perhaps being TRBD1 or TRBD2 (5 bases each). The length of the CDR3 is 15 residues. Germline assignment: CDR1 ENHRY and CDR2 SYGVKD. Deletions cut 2 bases from V and 0 bases from J, with 11 bases between. The CDR3 protein is CAISERGLISYEQYF. CDR3 DNA: TGTGCCATCAGTGAGCGGGGCTTGATCTCCTACGAGCAGTACTTC.